One and the same sample provided the 27 T cell receptor beta chains below, sequenced in a study of T-cell memory formation after mild COVID-19. TCRdb recomputed calls from the 5' RACE reads with MiXCR, one row per CDR3 protein. The sample has under 450,000 distinct CDR3 sequences, approximately 15% seen once. The sample taken for sequencing was PBMCs or a T cell subset sorted from them (not recorded which). These receptors came from a man younger than 35 who had mild COVID-19 (a few samples of this study predate the infection). Cell type and time point are not known.

This clonotype appeared a few times. The chain is built from TRBV4-3 and TRBJ2-7; D unclear. CDR1 is LGHNA, CDR2 YSLEER, per germline. This CDR3 spans 18 amino acids. Between the trimmed V and J ends, which lost 4 bases and 1 base, there was a span of 23 bases. As DNA, the CDR3 is TGCGCCAGCAGCCCGAACAGCCTCCGGGTTAACCCTTCCTACGAGCAGTACTTC. This translates into CASSPNSLRVNPSYEQYF.

This clonotype has a handful of counts. This chain joins TRBV29-1 and TRBJ1-1; no reliable D call. Trimming cost V 4 bases and J 0 bases, with 12 bases left between them. This CDR3 is 14 amino acids long. Per germline, CDR1 SQVTM and CDR2 ANQGSEA. The CDR3 DNA reads TGCAGCGTTGGGCCGGGGTCCATGAACACTGAAGCTTTCTTT. Protein sequence: CSVGPGSMNTEAFF.

Only a few counts were recorded for this clonotype. The rearrangement joins TRBV20-1 to TRBJ2-3, with D perhaps assigned TRBD1 or TRBD2 (5 bases each). The germline V gene has CDR1 DFQATT and CDR2 SNEGSKA (reference sequence). The CDR3 length is 18 residues. V lost 0 bases and J 2 bases, leaving 21 bases between the germline ends. The CDR3 sequence is CSARDPPGTGRTTDTQYF. In DNA form, the CDR3 reads TGCAGTGCTAGAGATCCGCCAGGGACGGGAAGAACCACAGATACGCAGTATTTT.

J is TRBJ2-1 and V is TRBV10-3, with unresolved D. V was clipped by 0 bases and J by 7 bases, with 10 bases between them. The CDR3 spans 14 residues. The V gene's germline CDR1 is ENHRY and CDR2 SYGVKD. CDR3 sequence: CAISESWTLNEQFF. The CDR3 DNA sequence: TGTGCCATCAGTGAGTCGTGGACGCTGAATGAGCAGTTCTTC.

The chain uses TRBV7-9 and TRBJ1-4, with TRBD1 matching over 10 bases. The CDR3 length is 15 residues. Germline lookup yields CDR1 SEHNR and CDR2 FQNEAQ (reference sequence). Trimming at V came to 5 bases and at J to 2 bases, leaving 2 bases not matched to a gene. The CDR3: CASSRGQGTNEKLFF. The CDR3 DNA reads TGTGCCAGCAGCCGGGGACAGGGGACTAATGAAAAACTGTTTTTT. Full variable domain (remainder filled in from reference TRBV7-9 and TRBJ1-4): DTGVSQNPRHKITKRGQNVTFRCDPISEHNRLYWYRQTLGQGPEFLTYFQNEAQLEKSRLLSDRFSAERPKGSFSTLEIQRTEQGDSAMYLCASSRGQGTNEKLFFGSGTQLSVL.

This clonotype has ten or more counts. The chain joins TRBV4-1 to TRBJ1-2; D call uncertain. Germline V gives CDR1 MGHRA, CDR2 YSYEKL. The length of the CDR3 is 14 residues. Trimming pared 0 bases from V and 5 bases from J, leaving 10 bases between. CDR3 in amino acids: CASSQDQWGYGYTF. The CDR3 DNA is TGCGCCAGCAGCCAAGATCAGTGGGGATATGGCTACACCTTC.

The chain joins TRBV20-1 to TRBJ1-2; D is possibly TRBD1 (5 bases). V lost 3 bases and J lost 0, with 14 bases in between. This CDR3 is 15 amino acids long. In germline, CDR1 is DFQATT, CDR2 SNEGSKA (reference sequence). The CDR3 DNA is TGCAGTGCTAGTCTGACAGCCTCAGCTAACTATGGCTACACCTTC. This codes for CSASLTASANYGYTF.

This clonotype has more than one count but fewer than ten. This chain uses TRBV7-9 with TRBJ1-5; 12 bases are shared with TRBD1. The V and J ends lost 5 bases and 2 bases, in that order; junction bases with no gene match: 7. The CDR3 has 17 amino acids. The germline V gene has CDR1 SEHNR and CDR2 FQNEAQ (reference sequence). CDR3 coding DNA: TGTGCCAGCAGCGGGGGACAGGGGGCGGGAGGCAATCAGCCCCAGCATTTT. Residues: CASSGGQGAGGNQPQHF.

The chain combines TRBV11-2 with TRBJ2-2; 8 bases line up with TRBD2. The germline CDR1 and CDR2 sequences are SGHAT and FQNNGV. J lost 8 bases, V lost 5 bases, and 13 bases had no gene match. The CDR3 covers 16 residues. CDR3 DNA sequence: TGTGCCAGCAGCCGAGCCGGGACTAGTCGTAGGGGGGAGCTGTTTTTT. This codes for CASSRAGTSRRGELFF.

This clonotype showed up just a few times. The rearrangement links TRBV4-3 to TRBJ2-7; no reliable D call. The V end lost 0 bases, the J end lost 2 bases, and 8 bases lay between the germline ends. CDR1 LGHNA and CDR2 YSLEER come from the germline V gene. CDR3 length equals 14 residues. CDR3 residues: CASSQDLGAYEQYV. The CDR3 DNA reads as TGCGCCAGCAGCCAAGATTTAGGTGCCTACGAGCAGTACGTC.

This clonotype was found many times. The chain links TRBV12-3 or TRBV12-4 to TRBJ2-1, with 7 bases identical to TRBD2. The CDR3 runs 13 residues. V lost 3 bases to trimming and J lost 9 bases; unmatched junction nucleotides: 5. The CDR3 loop is CASSLGLKGEQFF. In nucleotides, the CDR3 is TGTGCCAGCAGTTTGGGACTAAAGGGTGAGCAGTTCTTC.

This chain joins TRBV11-2 and TRBJ2-7, with D hard to call. The CDR3 covers 11 residues. Germline CDR1 SGHAT, CDR2 FQNNGV. V lost 5 bases, J lost 2 bases, and 4 bases lay in between. This CDR3 reads CASSSPYEQYV. In DNA form, the CDR3 reads TGTGCCAGCAGCAGCCCCTACGAGCAGTACGTC.

This clonotype came up many times. The V gene is TRBV27, the J gene TRBJ1-1; maybe TRBD1 (5 bases). V was trimmed by 4 bases and J by 13 bases, leaving 19 bases between them. Germline V lookup: CDR1 MNHEY, CDR2 SMNVEV (reference sequence). This CDR3 spans 13 amino acids. The CDR3 DNA reads as TGTGCCAGCAGTTCCCCAAGGGGCTGGGGTCTTTTCTTT. This translates into CASSSPRGWGLFF.

A few counts support this clonotype. This rearrangement joins TRBV5-4 to TRBJ2-3; TRBD2 matches 13 bases. CDR1 is SGHNT, CDR2 YYREEE, per germline (reference sequence). V shed 3 bases, J shed 8 bases, and the junction held 9 bases outside the gene matches. The CDR3 runs 16 residues. Here the CDR3 reads CASSSPGLAGPLTQYF. The CDR3 DNA follows: TGTGCCAGCAGCTCTCCGGGACTAGCGGGGCCACTTACGCAGTATTTT.

This clonotype has just a few counts. CDR3 in amino acids: CASSYTGQSYGYTF. CDR3 nucleotides: TGCGCCAGCAGCTACACAGGACAGAGCTATGGCTACACCTTC. This chain uses TRBV5-1 with TRBJ1-2; tentative D call: TRBD1 (6 bases). V lost 3 bases to trimming and J lost 4 bases, with 13 bases between them. Germline V CDR1 and CDR2: SGHRS, YFSETQ. The CDR3 sequence is 14 residues long.

This clonotype came up a few times. The chain carries TRBV12-3 or TRBV12-4 and TRBJ2-5, with a possible D match to TRBD2 (5 bases). The CDR3 spans 13 residues. The V gene lost 3 bases and the J gene lost 5 bases, with 10 bases spanning the gap. The CDR3 loop is CASSLGESETQYF. CDR3 nucleotides: TGTGCCAGCAGTTTGGGAGAATCTGAGACCCAGTACTTC.

The rearrangement links TRBV29-1 to TRBJ1-1; a weak D match, TRBD1 (5 bases). Germline V gene sequence: CDR1 SQVTM, CDR2 ANQGSEA. Trimming pared 6 bases from V and 1 base from J, leaving 12 bases between. CDR3 length: 13 residues. The CDR3 coding sequence is TGCAGCGTAGCATCGGGGACGAACACTGAAGCTTTCTTT. Its protein is CSVASGTNTEAFF.

The V and J genes are TRBV12-3 or TRBV12-4 and TRBJ2-3; D tentatively fits TRBD1 or TRBD2 (6 bases each). This CDR3 has 16 amino acids. The germline V and J ends were trimmed by 8 bases and 5 bases, with 23 bases remaining between them. The CDR3 coding sequence is TGTGCCAGCGGTGACGGGGGCGCGGTACAAGGAGATACGCAGTATTTT. It specifies CASGDGGAVQGDTQYF.

This clonotype was seen a few times. The chain combines TRBV25-1 with TRBJ2-7, with D possibly being TRBD2 (6 bases). The CDR3 runs 16 residues. Germline V CDR1 and CDR2: MGHDK, SYGVNS. Trimming shortened V by 1 base and J by 4 bases, and 17 bases separated the two germline ends. CDR3 DNA: TGTGCCAGCAGTGAATGGGGACTGGCCCCCCCGTACGAGCAGTACTTC. This translates into CASSEWGLAPPYEQYF.

A few counts support this clonotype. DNA of the CDR3: TGTGCCAGCAACCATGAGGGTGATCTGACCAAAAACATTCAGTACTTC. It is translated as CASNHEGDLTKNIQYF. The chain carries TRBV28 and TRBJ2-4, with a weak D call TRBD2 (5 bases). Germline CDR1 reads MDHEN; CDR2 reads SYDVKM. Trimming removed 7 bases from V and 2 bases from J, with 18 bases in between. The length of the CDR3 is 16 residues.

This clonotype was detected a few times. This chain uses TRBV28 with TRBJ1-6, with D possibly TRBD1 on 6 matching bases. The CDR3 is made up of 16 amino acids. The V end lost 3 bases, the J end lost 0 bases, and 9 bases lay between the germline ends. Germline assignment: CDR1 MDHEN and CDR2 SYDVKM. The CDR3 DNA follows: TGTGCCAGCAGTTTTCAGGGGAGCTCCTATAATTCACCCCTCCACTTT. It encodes CASSFQGSSYNSPLHF.

In DNA, the CDR3 is TGTGCCAGCAGCGGAATCGACATCTTCAGCTCCTACAATGAGCAGTTCTTC. It is translated as CASSGIDIFSSYNEQFF. The rearrangement links TRBV5-6 to TRBJ2-1; D gene ambiguous. V lost 4 bases and J 0 bases, leaving 17 bases between the germline ends. The CDR3 is 17 residues long. Germline loops: CDR1 SGHDT, CDR2 YYEEEE. Combining the CDR3 with reference TRBV5-6 and TRBJ2-1 gives the whole variable domain DAGVTQSPTHLIKTRGQQVTLRCSPKSGHDTVSWYQQALGQGPQFIFQYYEEEERQRGNFPDRFSGHQFPNYSSELNVNALLLGDSALYLCASSGIDIFSSYNEQFFGPGTRLTVL.

The chain recombines TRBV6-2 or TRBV6-3 with TRBJ1-1, with 7 bases matching TRBD1. The CDR3 contains 13 residues. Germline CDR1 MNHEY, CDR2 SVGEGT. V trimming: 5 bases; J trimming: 7 bases; junction bases outside the gene matches: 7. The CDR3 sequence: CASSNRGWSEAFF. The CDR3 DNA is TGTGCCAGCAGTAACAGGGGATGGAGTGAAGCTTTCTTT.

This clonotype was counted at least ten times. CDR3 sequence: CASSDGTGGADTQYF. CDR3 DNA: TGTGCCAGCAGTGACGGGACAGGGGGCGCAGATACGCAGTATTTT. The chain couples TRBV6-4 to TRBJ2-3, with 12 bases that match TRBD1. The CDR3 covers 15 residues. Trimming took 2 bases from V and 4 from J; bases not matched to a gene: 1. The germline V gene has CDR1 MRHNA and CDR2 SNTAGT.

This clonotype showed up just a few times. The gene calls are TRBV7-8 and TRBJ2-7; D is ambiguous. The CDR3 extends over 12 amino acids. Germline CDR1 reads SGHVS; CDR2 reads FQNEAQ. Trimming removed 2 bases from V and 6 bases from J, with 8 bases in between. The CDR3 reads CASSLQIGEQYF. The CDR3 DNA reads as TGTGCCAGCAGCTTACAGATTGGCGAGCAGTACTTC.

The rearrangement joins TRBV6-6 to TRBJ2-3; D might be TRBD2 (5 bases). The V and J ends lost 5 bases and 1 base respectively, with 16 bases between them. CDR3 length equals 16 residues. Germline V CDR1 and CDR2: MNHNY, SVGAGI (reference sequence). CDR3: CASSPVDGDRTDTQYF. In DNA, the CDR3 is TGTGCCAGCAGTCCCGTAGACGGGGATCGCACAGATACGCAGTATTTT.

This clonotype was seen more than once but under ten times. The rearrangement uses TRBV5-1 and TRBJ2-3; the D is unclear. This CDR3 spans 11 amino acids. With 6 bases removed from V and 2 bases from J, the gap between germline ends came to 4 bases. Germline V gene sequence: CDR1 SGHRS, CDR2 YFSETQ. CDR3 residues: CASKNTDTQYF. CDR3 sequence (DNA): TGCGCCAGCAAAAACACAGATACGCAGTATTTT.